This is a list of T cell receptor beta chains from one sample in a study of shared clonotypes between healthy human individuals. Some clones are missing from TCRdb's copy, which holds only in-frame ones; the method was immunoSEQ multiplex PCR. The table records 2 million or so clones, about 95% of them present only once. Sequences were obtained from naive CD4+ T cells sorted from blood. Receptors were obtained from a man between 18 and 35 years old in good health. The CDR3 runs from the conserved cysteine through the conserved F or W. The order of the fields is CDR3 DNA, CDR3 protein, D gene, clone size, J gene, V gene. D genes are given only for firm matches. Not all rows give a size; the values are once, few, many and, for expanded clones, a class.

TGTGCCTGGAGACAGGGGATCAGCTCCTACAATGAGCAGTTCTTC CAWRQGISSYNEQFF TRBD1 NA TRBJ2-1 TRBV30
TGTGCCAGCAGCCGGAACACTGAAGCTTTCTTT CASSRNTEAFF NA NA TRBJ1-1 TRBV5-4
TGTGCCAGCACCCGATCGGACAGGGACAACTACACCTTC CASTRSDRDNYTF TRBD1 NA TRBJ1-2 TRBV7-9
TGTGCCAGCTCACCAACCGAAGCGGCGGGGGTACACACAGATACGCAGTATTTT CASSPTEAAGVHTDTQYF TRBD2 NA TRBJ2-3 TRBV18
TGCGCCAGCAACAAACAGGGCAATGAGCAGTTCTTC CASNKQGNEQFF NA NA TRBJ2-1 TRBV5-1
TGCGCCAGCAGCCCCGGACTAGCGGGAGGGGGGCAAGAGACCCAGTACTTC CASSPGLAGGGQETQYF TRBD2 NA TRBJ2-5 TRBV4-1
TGCGCCAGCAGCTCCCCGGGACAGGGCACAGATACGCAGTATTTT CASSSPGQGTDTQYF TRBD1 NA TRBJ2-3 TRBV5-1
TGCGCCAGCAGCCAAGGCGGGGCGGGGGTCTGGGACGAGCAGTACTTC CASSQGGAGVWDEQYF TRBD2 NA TRBJ2-7 TRBV4-1
TGTGCCAGCAGCGCGGTACAGGGTCCTATCTACGAGCAGTACTTC CASSAVQGPIYEQYF NA NA TRBJ2-7 TRBV7-2
TGTGCCTGGAGTGTAGAGCGGTCTGGGATTGATACGCAGTATTTT CAWSVERSGIDTQYF NA NA TRBJ2-3 TRBV30
TGTGCCAGCAGTCCTAACCTAGCGGGGGGGTACAATGAGCAGTTCTTC CASSPNLAGGYNEQFF TRBD2 NA TRBJ2-1 TRBV2
TGTGCCAGCAGCCGGACAGGGCGATTCTATGGCTACACCTTC CASSRTGRFYGYTF TRBD1 NA TRBJ1-2 TRBV5-4
TGTGCCAGCACCATAACGGCAGGGGCCTCCTACGAGCAGTACTTC CASTITAGASYEQYF NA NA TRBJ2-7 TRBV6-5
TGTGCCAGCAGTGAAGCGGGGACTAGCGGTAGGGAGCAGTACTTC CASSEAGTSGREQYF TRBD2 NA TRBJ2-7 TRBV6-1
TGTGCCAGCACGACAGGGAGGGACACTGAAGCTTTCTTT CASTTGRDTEAFF TRBD1 NA TRBJ1-1 TRBV9
TGCGCCAGCAGCTTTACAGGGGACCCTGGAAACACCATATATTTT CASSFTGDPGNTIYF TRBD1 NA TRBJ1-3 TRBV5-1
TGTGCCAGCAGCTTGGAGCAGAACACTGAAGCTTTCTTT CASSLEQNTEAFF NA NA TRBJ1-1 TRBV5-4
TGTGCCAGCAGCCCGACAGGGGTGCGTGAAAAACTGTTTTTT CASSPTGVREKLFF TRBD1 NA TRBJ1-4 TRBV7-9
TGTGCCAGCAGGCGGACAGGGGGCATAGGAAACACCATATATTTT CASRRTGGIGNTIYF TRBD1 NA TRBJ1-3 TRBV6-1
TGTGCCAGCAGCCAAGGGACTTCCAATGAGCAGTTCTTC CASSQGTSNEQFF NA NA TRBJ2-1 TRBV14
TGTGCCAGCATTACAGGGTTAATCAGCACTGAAGCTTTCTTT CASITGLISTEAFF NA NA TRBJ1-1 TRBV6-1
TGTGCAACAGGCAGGGGCTACGAGCAGTACTTC CATGRGYEQYF NA once TRBJ2-7 TRBV30
TGTGCCAGCAGCTTGGGGATCGTGGCTGAAGCTTTCTTT CASSLGIVAEAFF NA NA TRBJ1-1 TRBV7-9
TGTGCCAGCAGCCGTCATATGTACAACTCTGGGGCCAACGTCCTGACTTTC CASSRHMYNSGANVLTF NA NA TRBJ2-6 TRBV7-9
TGTGCCAGTTGTCTAGCGGGAGGCTCCTACGAGCAGTACTTC CASCLAGGSYEQYF TRBD2 few TRBJ2-7 TRBV19
TGTGCCAGCAGCACGGGACTAGCGGGAGGGACTGAGCAGTTCTTC CASSTGLAGGTEQFF TRBD2 NA TRBJ2-1 TRBV5-4
TGTGCCAGCAGCTTGGGCAGGGATAATTCACCCCTCCACTTT CASSLGRDNSPLHF NA NA TRBJ1-6 TRBV7-9
TGCGCCAGCAGCTTGGCCTCCGGGCACTACGAGCAGTACTTC CASSLASGHYEQYF NA NA TRBJ2-7 TRBV5-1
TGTGCCAGCAGACGTAGCGGGGGGGTTTACGAGCAGTACTTC CASRRSGGVYEQYF TRBD2 NA TRBJ2-7 TRBV28
TGCGCCAGCAGCCACCCAGCGGTTAACACTGAAGCTTTCTTT CASSHPAVNTEAFF NA once TRBJ1-1 TRBV4-1
TGTGCCATCAGCCCCAGCCCCTTAACATTCAAGGGGGGTTTTGATTCACCCCTCCACTTT CAISPSPLTFKGGFDSPLHF NA once TRBJ1-6 TRBV10-3
TGTGCCTGGAGTCTGGGACAGGGCTACGAGCAGTACTTC CAWSLGQGYEQYF TRBD1 NA TRBJ2-7 TRBV30
TGTGCCAGCAGCTTGGTAGACTCTGGAAACACCATATATTTT CASSLVDSGNTIYF NA NA TRBJ1-3 TRBV11-2
TGCGCCAGCAGCTTCGGACAGGGGCTTATCTACGAGCAGTACTTC CASSFGQGLIYEQYF TRBD1 NA TRBJ2-7 TRBV5-1
TGTGCCAGCAGTTGGTCAGCCCCTGTGAACACTGAAGCTTTCTTT CASSWSAPVNTEAFF NA once TRBJ1-1 TRBV27
TGTGCCAGCAGCCCCGGGACTAGCGGGAACGAGCAGTTCTTC CASSPGTSGNEQFF TRBD2 NA TRBJ2-1 TRBV7-2
TGCGCCAGCAGTGCGTTCCTCCGGGAGCGGTCCTACGAGCAGTACTTC CASSAFLRERSYEQYF NA NA TRBJ2-7 TRBV10-2
TGTGCCAGCAGCAACAGGGGCGGGGTGATCTTC CASSNRGGVIF NA NA TRBJ2-1 TRBV27
TGCGCCAGCAGCCCACGGACAGGGGCCACCTACGAGCAGTACTTC CASSPRTGATYEQYF TRBD1 NA TRBJ2-7 TRBV5-1
TGCGCCAGCAGCTCGCCGGGGACTAGCAGGGCAGATACGCAGTATTTT CASSSPGTSRADTQYF TRBD2 NA TRBJ2-3 TRBV4-1
TGCGCCAGCAGCCAAGCGAGGCAGACGAGCTCCTACAATGAGCAGTTCTTC CASSQARQTSSYNEQFF NA NA TRBJ2-1 TRBV4-1
TGTGCCAGCAGTCCCTGGACAGGGGGGCGTGAAAAACTGTTTTTT CASSPWTGGREKLFF TRBD1 NA TRBJ1-4 TRBV6-5
TGTGCCAGCAGTGGAAGGGGGCGGGGAAACACCATATATTTT CASSGRGRGNTIYF TRBD1 NA TRBJ1-3 TRBV6-1